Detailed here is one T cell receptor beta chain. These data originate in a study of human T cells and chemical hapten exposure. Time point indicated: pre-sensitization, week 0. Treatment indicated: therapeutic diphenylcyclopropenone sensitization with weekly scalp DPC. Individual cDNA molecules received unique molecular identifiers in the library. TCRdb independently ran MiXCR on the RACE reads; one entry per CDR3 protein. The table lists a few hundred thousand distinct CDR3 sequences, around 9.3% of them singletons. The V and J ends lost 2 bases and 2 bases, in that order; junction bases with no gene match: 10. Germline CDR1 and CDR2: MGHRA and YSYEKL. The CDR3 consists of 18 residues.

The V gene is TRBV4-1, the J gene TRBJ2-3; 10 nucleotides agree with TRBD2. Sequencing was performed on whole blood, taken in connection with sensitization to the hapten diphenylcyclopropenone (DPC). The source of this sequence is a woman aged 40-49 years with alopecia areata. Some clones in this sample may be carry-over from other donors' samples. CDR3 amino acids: CASSQSGTSVAFTDTQYF. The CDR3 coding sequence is TGCGCCAGCAGCCAATCCGGGACTAGCGTTGCCTTCACAGATACGCAGTATTTT.